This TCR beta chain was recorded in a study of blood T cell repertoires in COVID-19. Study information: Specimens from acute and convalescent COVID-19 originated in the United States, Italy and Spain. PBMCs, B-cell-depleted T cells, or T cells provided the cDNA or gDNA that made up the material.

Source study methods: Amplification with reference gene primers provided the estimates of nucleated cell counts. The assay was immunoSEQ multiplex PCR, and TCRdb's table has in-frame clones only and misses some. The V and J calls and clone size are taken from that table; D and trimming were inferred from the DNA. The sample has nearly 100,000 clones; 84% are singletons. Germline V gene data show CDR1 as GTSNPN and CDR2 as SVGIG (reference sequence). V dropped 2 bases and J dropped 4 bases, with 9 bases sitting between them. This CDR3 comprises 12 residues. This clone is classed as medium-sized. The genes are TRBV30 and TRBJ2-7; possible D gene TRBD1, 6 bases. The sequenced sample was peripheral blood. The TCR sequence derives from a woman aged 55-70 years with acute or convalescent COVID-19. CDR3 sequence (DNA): TGTGCCTGGAGTCTTACAGGGTACGAGCAGTACTTC. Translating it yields CAWSLTGYEQYF.